The entry that follows covers one TCR beta chain sequence. CDR1 WSHSY and CDR2 SAAADI come from the germline V gene. Between the trimmed V and J ends, which lost 6 bases and 2 bases, there was a span of 11 bases. This CDR3 contains 13 residues. Assay: immunoSEQ multiplex PCR; the TCRdb copy retains only in-frame clones and omits some. The sample carries 75,000 to 85,000 clones, around 90% recorded once. The sample comes from a study of cytomegalovirus exposure and HLA in healthy donors. This TCR was sampled from a man aged 25 to 45 in good health and CMV-seronegative. The chain is built from TRBV10-2 and TRBJ2-7; D may be TRBD1 (6 bases). The sequenced sample consisted of PBMCs. CDR3 region: CASRGRGTYEQYF. The CDR3 DNA reads TGCGCCAGCAGGGGCAGGGGAACCTACGAGCAGTACTTC.